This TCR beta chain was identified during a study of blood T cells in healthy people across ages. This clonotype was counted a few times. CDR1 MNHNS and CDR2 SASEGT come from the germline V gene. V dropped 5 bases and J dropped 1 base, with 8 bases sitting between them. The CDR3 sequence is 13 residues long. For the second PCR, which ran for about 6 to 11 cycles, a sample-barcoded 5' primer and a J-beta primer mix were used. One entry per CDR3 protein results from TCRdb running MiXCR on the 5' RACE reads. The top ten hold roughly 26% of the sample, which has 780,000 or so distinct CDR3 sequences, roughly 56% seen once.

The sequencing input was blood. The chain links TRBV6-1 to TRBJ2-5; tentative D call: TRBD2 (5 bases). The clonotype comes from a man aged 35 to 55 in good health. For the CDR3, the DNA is TGTGCCAGCAGTCCTAGCACCCAAGAGACCCAGTACTTC. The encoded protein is CASSPSTQETQYF.